This TCR beta chain came from a study of blood T cell repertoires in COVID-19. The overall study: Sample material is recorded as cDNA or gDNA derived from T cells, B-cell-depleted T cells, or PBMCs.

Trimming removed 4 bases from V and 2 bases from J; junction bases left unmatched: 8. CDR3 length: 18 amino acids. Germline lookup yields CDR1 KGHDR and CDR2 SFDVKD. Using immunoSEQ multiplex PCR, the repertoire was profiled, and TCRdb retains in-frame clones only, with some absent. The repertoire consists of 180,000 or so clones, with approximately 83% occurring once and the leading ten covering around 9.9%. Sequencing was done on a sample of peripheral blood. This clonotype originated in a human donor with active or convalescent COVID-19. The donor label of this sample is uncertain. The chain combines TRBV24-1 with TRBJ2-3; 13 bases are shared with TRBD2. The CDR3 nucleotides read TGTGCCACCAGTGACCAAGGGACTAGCGGGACTCCCACAGATACGCAGTATTTT. Residues: CATSDQGTSGTPTDTQYF.